This T cell receptor (beta chain) was documented in a study of blood T cell repertoires in COVID-19 (dated by TCRdb to the early 2020s). Context from the whole study: Collaborator samples came from the United States, Italy and Spain and covered acute and convalescent phases of COVID-19. A freely available public database, intended as a resource for researchers studying the immune response to SARS-CoV-2, is where the repertoires were released. Where available, HLA class I and class II types were taken from metadata supplied by the sample provider and were not determined by assay-based typing. Samples were obtained from the ongoing ImmuneRACE study (first 160 participants) and from 1,254 subjects provided by 6 global collaborators. The material from the prospective study consisted of cDNA or gDNA derived from T cells, B-cell-depleted T cells, or PBMCs. The sample metadata nearly always contained a de-identified subject ID, COVID-19 status, age in years and sex. The dataset comprised deeply sampled blood TCRbeta repertoires from subjects exposed to, actively infected with, or recovered from COVID-19.

Points the paper makes about the study in general: The quantity of clinical and demographic metadata differed by source and by participant and was supplied without curation.

Collaborating institutions collected whole blood in K2EDTA tubes following their own protocols. For TCRbeta analysis, collaborator samples were shipped as frozen whole blood, as isolated PBMCs, or as DNA extracted from either sample type. CDR1 and CDR2, per the germline V gene, are SGHTA and FQGTGA. For this chain, trimming is 5 bases at the V end and 6 bases at the J end, and the number of junction bases without a gene match is 12. Reading from cysteine to phenylalanine, the CDR3 counts 17 amino acids. This entry keeps only the CDR3 DNA: 51 bases, framed from base 1. The immunoSEQ Assay, a bias-controlled multiplex PCR, was used to amplify TCRbeta CDR3 regions from genomic DNA. Processing in the source paper ran as follows. Nucleated cell counts per sample were estimated from amplification of reference gene primers within the assay. To quantify the absolute abundance of each unique TCRbeta CDR3 rearrangement, sequence reads were collapsed and filtered. For each sample, productive Simpson clonality was calculated as the square root of Simpson's diversity index over productive rearrangements. TCRdb's version of the immuneACCESS table is confined to in-frame rearrangements and falls short of the full clone set. An unresolved V gene accounts for under half of the shortfall where checked; the remainder is of unknown origin. V and J calls and clone size are those listed in that table; D and trimming were worked out from the DNA. This sample comprises about 240,000 clones, roughly 80% of them detected only once. The ten largest clones represent roughly 3.3% of the sample.

Turning to this clone: What this receptor recognizes is not known. No clone much larger than this one lies a single base away; base qualities are absent.

The TCR sequence derives from a woman in her late teens or twenties with acute or convalescent COVID-19. This chain is built from TRBV7-3 and TRBJ2-1; TRBD2 agrees with 11 junctional bases. The sequenced material came from peripheral blood. CDR3 region: CASSPHSGRAGGNEQFF. The bases are TGTGCCAGCAGCCCCCATAGCGGGAGGGCCGGGGGCAATGAGCAGTTCTTC.